These 19 T cell receptor beta chains came from one sample sequenced in a study of T cells in Graves' hyperthyroidism and ophthalmopathy. TCR beta CDR3 region amplification was performed from RNA transcripts. Primed by the HTBI set, a first-round RT-PCR was run on the TCR CDR3. Each CDR3 protein is one row after TCRdb ran MiXCR on the multiplex PCR reads. Here the sample spans some 460,000 distinct CDR3 sequences, approximately 14% being singletons. The sequenced sample consisted of blood. The receptors stem from a woman in her late teens or twenties with Graves' hyperthyroidism.

This clonotype appeared many times. This chain links TRBV7-2 with TRBJ2-7; D is ambiguous. Trimming shortened V by 3 bases and J by 3 bases, and 15 bases separated the two germline ends. The germline V gene encodes CDR1 SGHTA and CDR2 FQGNSA. CDR3 length: 15 amino acids. CDR3 sequence reads: CASSFLPLAFYEQYF. CDR3 coding DNA: TGTGCCAGCAGCTTTTTGCCCCTTGCATTCTACGAGCAGTACTTC.

The chain links TRBV12-3 or TRBV12-4 to TRBJ2-7; 10 nucleotides agree with TRBD1. Trimming removed 6 bases from V and 4 bases from J; junction bases left unmatched: 9. The CDR3 consists of 15 residues. The CDR3 reads CASSRGQGGFYEQYF. The CDR3 region has the DNA TGTGCCAGCAGCCGTGGACAGGGGGGATTTTACGAGCAGTACTTC.

This sequence joins TRBV20-1 and TRBJ2-3; 10 bases fit TRBD2. Germline CDR1 reads DFQATT; CDR2 reads SNEGSKA (reference sequence). CDR3 length: 13 residues. In nucleotides, the CDR3 is TGCGTGCCAGGACTAGCGGGCACAGATACGCAGTATTTT. It codes for CVPGLAGTDTQYF.

This sequence joins TRBV27 and TRBJ1-2; D not resolved. Germline lookup yields CDR1 MNHEY and CDR2 SMNVEV (reference sequence). The CDR3 contains 15 residues. V lost 5 bases, J lost 5 bases, and 18 bases lay in between. The CDR3 is CASSPAAGNLYGYTF. The CDR3 region has the DNA TGTGCCAGCAGTCCGGCGGCCGGGAACCTTTATGGCTACACCTTC.

This clonotype was detected a few times. V gene TRBV2 combines with J gene TRBJ2-2; 7 bases match TRBD2. V trimming: 2 bases; J trimming: 0 bases; junction bases outside the gene matches: 9. The length of the CDR3 is 18 residues. Germline V lookup: CDR1 SNHLY, CDR2 FYNNEI. In DNA, the CDR3 is TGTGCCAGCAGTGAACGGGCCAGCGGGACTTCGAACACCGGGGAGCTGTTTTTT. This encodes CASSERASGTSNTGELFF.

The genes are TRBV20-1 and TRBJ2-7; TRBD2 matches 13 bases. The CDR3 totals 13 residues. V shed 6 bases and J 6 bases; nucleotides not matched to a gene: 5. Looked up from germline, CDR1 is DFQATT and CDR2 is SNEGSKA (reference sequence). Here the CDR3 reads CSAGLAGVSEQYF. CDR3 coding DNA: TGCAGTGCCGGACTAGCGGGAGTCAGCGAGCAGTACTTC.

This clonotype has ten or more counts. The DNA of the CDR3 is TGTGCCAGCAGTTTAGCGACAGGGGGGGACACTGAAGCTTTCTTT. Protein product: CASSLATGGDTEAFF. The genes are TRBV27 and TRBJ1-1, with 9 positions matching TRBD1. V lost 2 bases, J lost 3 bases, and 4 bases stayed unmatched. This CDR3 is 15 amino acids long. Germline V CDR1 and CDR2: MNHEY, SMNVEV (reference sequence).

This clonotype was seen at least ten times. The chain recombines TRBV20-1 with TRBJ2-3, with TRBD2 matching 11 bases. Germline loops: CDR1 DFQATT, CDR2 SNEGSKA (reference sequence). V lost 5 bases to trimming and J lost 4 bases; unmatched junction nucleotides: 11. The CDR3 totals 16 residues. This CDR3 is CSAQGVAGGRADTQYF. In DNA, the CDR3 is TGCAGTGCTCAAGGAGTAGCGGGAGGGCGGGCAGATACGCAGTATTTT.

V and J are TRBV20-1 and TRBJ2-4, with D unclear. The CDR3 is made up of 15 amino acids. The V end lost 6 bases, the J end lost 0 bases, and 15 bases lay between the germline ends. Germline CDR1 reads DFQATT; CDR2 reads SNEGSKA (reference sequence). The CDR3 nucleotides read TGCAGTGCAGTAAGACTCCAGGAAGCCAAAAACATTCAGTACTTC. This sequence encodes CSAVRLQEAKNIQYF.

The genes are TRBV20-1 and TRBJ2-7; either TRBD1 or TRBD2 may supply D (5 bases each). Trimming cost V 4 bases and J 6 bases, with 13 bases left between them. Germline V lookup: CDR1 DFQATT, CDR2 SNEGSKA (reference sequence). There are 12 residues in the CDR3. CDR3 residues: CSAKGTDCEQYF. The CDR3, as DNA: TGCAGTGCTAAGGGGACCGACTGCGAGCAGTACTTC.

This clonotype was detected ten times or more. The chain is built from TRBV3-1 and TRBJ2-7, with 7 bases that match TRBD2. J was trimmed by 5 bases and V by 4 bases; bases with no gene match: 14. The CDR3 covers 16 residues. The germline gives CDR1 LGHDT, CDR2 YNNKEL (reference sequence). The CDR3 nucleotides read TGTGCCAGCAGCCCCATCGGGGCGGGAGTTAGCCACGAGCAGTACTTC. Amino acid sequence: CASSPIGAGVSHEQYF.

Only a few counts were recorded for this clonotype. The chain joins TRBV9 to TRBJ2-6, with a tentative D call TRBD1 (7 bases). With 4 bases removed from V and 0 bases from J, the gap between germline ends came to 17 bases. This CDR3 spans 18 amino acids. CDR1 and CDR2 (germline): SGDLS, YYNGEE. Here the CDR3 DNA reads TGTGCCAGCAGCCCGCGGGACAGAGAGAACTCTGGGGCCAACGTCCTGACTTTC. This translates into CASSPRDRENSGANVLTF.

This clonotype has more than one count but fewer than ten. CDR3 region: CSGDLAGVTDTQYF. CDR3 nucleotide sequence: TGCAGCGGCGACCTAGCGGGAGTCACAGATACGCAGTATTTT. The J gene is TRBJ2-3, the V gene TRBV29-1, with 10 bases that match TRBD2. The CDR3 covers 14 residues. J lost 2 bases, V lost 7 bases, and 6 bases had no gene match. Germline loops: CDR1 SQVTM, CDR2 ANQGSEA.

This clonotype has at least ten counts. The V call is TRBV7-2, the J call TRBJ2-1; D not resolved. V shed 5 bases and J shed 4 bases, with 18 bases lying between them. The CDR3 length is 16 residues. Germline V gives CDR1 SGHTA, CDR2 FQGNSA. CDR3 amino acids: CASSRQSVGPYNEQFF. The CDR3 DNA is TGTGCCAGCAGCCGTCAGTCCGTTGGCCCTTACAATGAGCAGTTCTTC.

This chain's CDR3 is CASSHIQNTEAFF. The CDR3 bases are TGCGCCAGCAGCCATATACAGAACACTGAAGCTTTCTTT. This chain links TRBV4-1 with TRBJ1-1, with unresolved D. Germline lookup yields CDR1 MGHRA and CDR2 YSYEKL. CDR3 length equals 13 residues. Trimming took off 3 bases at V and 1 base at J, with 6 bases between the two ends.

This clonotype turned up a few times. One junction end does not reproduce the germline sequence, and a read error may be involved. The chain recombines TRBV9 with TRBJ2-1; maybe TRBD2 (5 bases). The CDR3 is made up of 16 amino acids. Germline V gives CDR1 SGDLS, CDR2 YYNGEE. As DNA, the CDR3 is TGTGCCAGCACCGTAGGATCGGGGAGTGTGTTCGATGAGCAGTTCTTC. This gives the protein CASTVGSGSVFDEQFF.

This clonotype was counted at least ten times. This sequence joins TRBV28 and TRBJ1-4; 7 bases are shared with TRBD1. The V segment lost 8 bases and the J segment 0 bases; nucleotides outside the gene matches: 15. In germline, CDR1 is MDHEN, CDR2 SYDVKM. The CDR3 totals 18 residues. CDR3 protein: CASVLGQSLFATNEKLFF. The CDR3 nucleotides are TGTGCCAGCGTTTTGGGACAGAGCCTATTTGCAACTAATGAAAAACTGTTTTTT.

The chain uses TRBV14 and TRBJ1-2, with D unclear. CDR1 SGHDN and CDR2 FVKESK come from the germline V gene. The CDR3 length is 14 residues. V shed 4 bases and J shed 3 bases, with 12 bases lying between them. The CDR3 region has the DNA TGTGCCAGCAGCCCCCTGGGAGTTGACTATGGCTACACCTTC. Translation gives CASSPLGVDYGYTF.

This clonotype was recorded at least ten times. V usage is TRBV14 and J usage is TRBJ2-5, with 7 bases matching TRBD1. Germline V gene data show CDR1 as SGHDN and CDR2 as FVKESK. The CDR3 length is 14 residues. V was pared by 4 bases and J by 4 bases, with 6 bases of the junction left unmatched. The CDR3 spells CASSPRQGRETQYF. For the CDR3, the DNA is TGTGCCAGCAGCCCCCGACAGGGCCGAGAGACCCAGTACTTC.